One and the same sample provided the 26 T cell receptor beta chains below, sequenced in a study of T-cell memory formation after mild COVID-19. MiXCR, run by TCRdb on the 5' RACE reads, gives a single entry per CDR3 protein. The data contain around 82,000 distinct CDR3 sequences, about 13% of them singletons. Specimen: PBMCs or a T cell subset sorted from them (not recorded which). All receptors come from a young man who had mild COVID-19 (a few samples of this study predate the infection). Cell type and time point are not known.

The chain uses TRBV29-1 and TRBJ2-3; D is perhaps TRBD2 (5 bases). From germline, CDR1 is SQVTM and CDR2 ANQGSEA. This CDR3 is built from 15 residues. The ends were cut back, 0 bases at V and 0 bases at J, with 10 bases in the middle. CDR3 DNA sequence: TGCAGCGTTGAAGATCCGGGGTCTAGCACAGATACGCAGTATTTT. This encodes CSVEDPGSSTDTQYF.

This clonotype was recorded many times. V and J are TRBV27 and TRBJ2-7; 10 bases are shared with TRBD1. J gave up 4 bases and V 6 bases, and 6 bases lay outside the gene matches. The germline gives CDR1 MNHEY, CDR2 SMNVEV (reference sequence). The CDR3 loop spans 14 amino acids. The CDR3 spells CASSYGDRGYEQYF. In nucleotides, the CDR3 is TGTGCCAGCAGCTACGGGGACAGGGGATACGAGCAGTACTTC.

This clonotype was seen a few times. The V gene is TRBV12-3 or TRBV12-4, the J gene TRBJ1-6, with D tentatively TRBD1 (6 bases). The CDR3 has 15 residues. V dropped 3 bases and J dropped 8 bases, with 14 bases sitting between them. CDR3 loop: CASSLGPGVYSPLHF. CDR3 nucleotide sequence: TGTGCCAGCAGTTTGGGCCCAGGGGTGTATTCACCCCTCCACTTT.

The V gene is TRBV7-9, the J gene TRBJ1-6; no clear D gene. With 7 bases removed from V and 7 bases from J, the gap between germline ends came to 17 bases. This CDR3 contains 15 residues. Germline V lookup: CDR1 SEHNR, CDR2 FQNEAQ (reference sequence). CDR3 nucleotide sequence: TGTGCCAGCACCCAACGGACTTCCGGGAATTCACCCCTCCACTTT. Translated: CASTQRTSGNSPLHF. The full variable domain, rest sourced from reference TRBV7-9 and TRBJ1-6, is DTGVSQNPRHKITKRGQNVTFRCDPISEHNRLYWYRQTLGQGPEFLTYFQNEAQLEKSRLLSDRFSAERPKGSFSTLEIQRTEQGDSAMYLCASTQRTSGNSPLHFGNGTRLTVT.

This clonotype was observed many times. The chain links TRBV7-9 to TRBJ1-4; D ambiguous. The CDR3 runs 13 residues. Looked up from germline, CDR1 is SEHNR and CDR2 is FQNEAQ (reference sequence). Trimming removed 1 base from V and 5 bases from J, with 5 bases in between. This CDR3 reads CASSLVPNEKLFF. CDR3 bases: TGTGCCAGCAGCTTAGTTCCGAATGAAAAACTGTTTTTT.

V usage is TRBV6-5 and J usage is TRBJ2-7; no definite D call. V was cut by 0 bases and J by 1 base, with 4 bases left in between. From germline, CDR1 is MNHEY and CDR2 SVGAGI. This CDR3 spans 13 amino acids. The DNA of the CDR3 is TGTGCCAGCAGTTACTCAGATTCCTACGAGCAGTACTTC. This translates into CASSYSDSYEQYF.

CDR3: CASSRGTPLLRLFF. The CDR3 nucleotides read TGTGCCAGCAGCCGCGGGACACCTCTTCTCCGGCTGTTTTTT. The chain combines TRBV6-6 with TRBJ1-4; tentatively, D is TRBD1 (6 bases). Germline CDR1 and CDR2: MNHNY and SVGAGI (reference sequence). The V end lost 6 bases, the J end lost 14 bases, and 22 bases lay between the germline ends. The CDR3 length is 14 residues.

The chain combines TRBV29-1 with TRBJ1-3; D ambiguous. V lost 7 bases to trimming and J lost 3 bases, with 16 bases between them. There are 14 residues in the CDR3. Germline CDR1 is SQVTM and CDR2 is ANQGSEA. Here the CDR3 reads CSGGWGTDGNTIYF. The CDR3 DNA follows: TGCAGCGGTGGGTGGGGTACCGATGGAAACACCATATATTTT. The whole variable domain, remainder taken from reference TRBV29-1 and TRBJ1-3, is SAVISQKPSRDICQRGTSLTIQCQVDSQVTMMFWYRQQPGQSLTLIATANQGSEATYESGFVIDKFPISRPNLTFSTLTVSNMSPEDSSIYLCSGGWGTDGNTIYFGEGSWLTVV.

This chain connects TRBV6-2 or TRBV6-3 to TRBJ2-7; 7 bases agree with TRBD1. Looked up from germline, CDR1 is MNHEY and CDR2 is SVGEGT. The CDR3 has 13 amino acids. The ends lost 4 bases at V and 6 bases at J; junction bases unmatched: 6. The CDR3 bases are TGTGCCAGCAGTTTTACAGGGGTTTCCGAGCAGTACTTC. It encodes CASSFTGVSEQYF.

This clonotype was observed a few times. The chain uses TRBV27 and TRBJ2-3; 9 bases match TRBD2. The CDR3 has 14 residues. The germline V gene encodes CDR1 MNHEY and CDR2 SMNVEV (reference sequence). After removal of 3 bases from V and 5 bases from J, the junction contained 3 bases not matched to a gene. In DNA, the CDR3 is TGTGCCAGCAGTTTTGGTAGCGGGGGAGATACGCAGTATTTT. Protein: CASSFGSGGDTQYF.

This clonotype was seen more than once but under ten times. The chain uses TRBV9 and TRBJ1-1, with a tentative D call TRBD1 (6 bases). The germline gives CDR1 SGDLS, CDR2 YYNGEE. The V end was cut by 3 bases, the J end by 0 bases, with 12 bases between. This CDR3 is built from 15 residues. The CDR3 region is CASSGQASMNTEAFF. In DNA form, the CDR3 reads TGTGCCAGCAGCGGACAGGCATCTATGAACACTGAAGCTTTCTTT.

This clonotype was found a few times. This chain's CDR3 is CASSPLVSGAGDTQYF. CDR3 in DNA: TGTGCCAGCAGCCCCCTGGTATCGGGGGCAGGAGATACGCAGTATTTT. The rearrangement links TRBV5-6 to TRBJ2-3, with D tentatively TRBD1 or TRBD2 (6 bases each). The germline gives CDR1 SGHDT, CDR2 YYEEEE. There are 16 residues in the CDR3. Trimming pared 4 bases from V and 5 bases from J, leaving 20 bases between.

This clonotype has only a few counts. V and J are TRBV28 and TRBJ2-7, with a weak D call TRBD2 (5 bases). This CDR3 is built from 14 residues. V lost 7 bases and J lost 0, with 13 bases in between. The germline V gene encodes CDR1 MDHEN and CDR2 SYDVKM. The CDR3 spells CASNPGSSSYEQYV. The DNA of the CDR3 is TGTGCCAGCAACCCGGGATCGAGCTCCTACGAGCAGTACGTC.

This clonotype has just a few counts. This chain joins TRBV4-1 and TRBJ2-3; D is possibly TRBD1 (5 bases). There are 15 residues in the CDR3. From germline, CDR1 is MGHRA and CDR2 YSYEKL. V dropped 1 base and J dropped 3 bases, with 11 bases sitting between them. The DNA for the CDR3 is TGCGCCAGCAGCCAAGTTGCAGGGCTGACAGATACGCAGTATTTT. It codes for CASSQVAGLTDTQYF.

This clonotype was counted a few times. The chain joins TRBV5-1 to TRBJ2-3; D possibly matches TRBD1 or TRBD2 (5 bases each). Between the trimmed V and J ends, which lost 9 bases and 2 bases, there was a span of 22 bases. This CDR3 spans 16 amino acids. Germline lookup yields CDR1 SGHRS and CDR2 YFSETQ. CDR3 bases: TGCGCCACCTGGGACGCCGCTGGAGTCTCCACAGATACGCAGTATTTT. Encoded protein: CATWDAAGVSTDTQYF. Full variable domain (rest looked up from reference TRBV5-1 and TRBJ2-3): KAGVTQTPRYLIKTRGQQVTLSCSPISGHRSVSWYQQTPGQGLQFLFEYFSETQRNKGNFPGRFSGRQFSNSRSEMNVSTLELGDSALYLCATWDAAGVSTDTQYFGPGTRLTVL.

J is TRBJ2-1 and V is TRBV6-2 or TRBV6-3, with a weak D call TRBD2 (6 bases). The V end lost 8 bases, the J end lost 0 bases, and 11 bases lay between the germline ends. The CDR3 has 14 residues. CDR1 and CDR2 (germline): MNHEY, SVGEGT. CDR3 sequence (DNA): TGTGCCAGCGGTTCCGGGAGCTCCTACAATGAGCAGTTCTTC. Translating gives CASGSGSSYNEQFF.

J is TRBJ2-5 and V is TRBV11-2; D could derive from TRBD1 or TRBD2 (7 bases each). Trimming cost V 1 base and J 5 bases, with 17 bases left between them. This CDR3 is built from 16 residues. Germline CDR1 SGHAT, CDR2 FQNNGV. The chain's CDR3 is CASSLVPGGDRETQYF. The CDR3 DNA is TGTGCCAGCAGCTTAGTGCCAGGGGGGGACCGGGAGACCCAGTACTTC.

CDR3 coding DNA: TGTGCCAGCAGCCAAGTTAGGGAACGAAGGCAGCGGGATGAGCAGTTCTTC. This translates into CASSQVRERRQRDEQFF. V usage is TRBV14 and J usage is TRBJ2-1; TRBD2 is a possible D gene (6 bases). CDR3 length: 17 residues. Per the germline V gene, CDR1 is SGHDN and CDR2 is FVKESK. V gave up 1 base and J gave up 8 bases, with 21 bases separating them.

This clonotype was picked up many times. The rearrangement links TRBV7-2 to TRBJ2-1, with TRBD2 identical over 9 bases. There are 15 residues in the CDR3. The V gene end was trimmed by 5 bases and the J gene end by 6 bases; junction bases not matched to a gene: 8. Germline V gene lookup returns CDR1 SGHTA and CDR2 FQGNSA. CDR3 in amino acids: CASSHLAGEPNEQFF. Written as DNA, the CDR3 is TGTGCCAGCAGCCATTTAGCGGGGGAACCCAATGAGCAGTTCTTC.

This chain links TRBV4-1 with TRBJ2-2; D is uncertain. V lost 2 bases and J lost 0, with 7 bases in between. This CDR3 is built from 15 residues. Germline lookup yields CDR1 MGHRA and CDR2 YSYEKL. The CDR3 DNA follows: TGCGCCAGCAGCCAATCCAGTACGAACACCGGGGAGCTGTTTTTT. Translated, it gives CASSQSSTNTGELFF.

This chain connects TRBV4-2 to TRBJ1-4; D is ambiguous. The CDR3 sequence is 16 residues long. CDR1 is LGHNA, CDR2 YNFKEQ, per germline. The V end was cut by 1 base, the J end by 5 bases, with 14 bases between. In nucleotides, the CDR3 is TGTGCCAGCAGCCAAGTGGGTACGGCCTCAAATGAAAAACTGTTTTTT. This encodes CASSQVGTASNEKLFF.

CDR3 in amino acids: CSARDSNQPQHF. Here the CDR3 DNA reads TGCAGTGCTAGAGATTCCAATCAGCCCCAGCATTTT. The chain couples TRBV20-1 to TRBJ1-5, with no clear D. The CDR3 length is 12 residues. Germline V CDR1 and CDR2: DFQATT, SNEGSKA (reference sequence). V shed 0 bases and J shed 3 bases, with 3 bases lying between them.

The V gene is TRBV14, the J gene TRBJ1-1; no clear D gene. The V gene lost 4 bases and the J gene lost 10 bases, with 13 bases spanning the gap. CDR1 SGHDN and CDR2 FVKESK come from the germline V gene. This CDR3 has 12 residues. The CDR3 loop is CASSPNMAGAFF. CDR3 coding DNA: TGTGCCAGCAGCCCTAACATGGCTGGAGCTTTCTTT. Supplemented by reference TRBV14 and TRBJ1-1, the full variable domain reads EAGVTQFPSHSVIEKGQTVTLRCDPISGHDNLYWYRRVMGKEIKFLLHFVKESKQDESGMPNNRFLAERTGGTYSTLKVQPAELEDSGVYFCASSPNMAGAFFGQGTRLTVV.

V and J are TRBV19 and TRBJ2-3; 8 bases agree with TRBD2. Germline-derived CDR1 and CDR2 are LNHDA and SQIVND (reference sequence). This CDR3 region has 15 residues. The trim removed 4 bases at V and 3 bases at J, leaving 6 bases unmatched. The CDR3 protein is CASSTRGGTTDTQYF. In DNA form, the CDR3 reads TGTGCCAGTAGTACGCGCGGGGGGACAACAGATACGCAGTATTTT.

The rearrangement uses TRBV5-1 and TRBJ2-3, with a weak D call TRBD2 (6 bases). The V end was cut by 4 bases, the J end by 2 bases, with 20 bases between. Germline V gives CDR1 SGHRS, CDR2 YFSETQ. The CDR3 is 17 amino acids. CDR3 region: CASSHTGHRGITDTQYF. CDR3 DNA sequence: TGCGCCAGCAGCCACACGGGCCATCGGGGGATCACAGATACGCAGTATTTT.

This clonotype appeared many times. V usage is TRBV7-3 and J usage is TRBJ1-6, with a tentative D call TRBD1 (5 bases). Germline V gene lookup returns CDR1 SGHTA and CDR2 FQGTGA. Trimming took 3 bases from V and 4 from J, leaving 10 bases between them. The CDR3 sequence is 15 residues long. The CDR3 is CASSFKGSYNSPLHF. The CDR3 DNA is TGTGCCAGCAGCTTCAAGGGGTCGTATAATTCACCCCTCCACTTT.